The 29 T cell receptor beta chains below all came from one sample that was sequenced in a study of T cells in localized non-small cell lung cancer. Repertoires were generated with immunoSEQ multiplex PCR, while TCRdb's copy carries only in-frame clones and drops some. The sample lists about 23,000 clones; about 91% were seen once. The sample in question was peripheral blood mononuclear cells, obtained before any cancer treatment. Every receptor here comes from a woman aged 40 to 75 with stage III lung adenocarcinoma.

V usage is TRBV6-6 and J usage is TRBJ2-1; 7 bases align to TRBD2. Germline trimming cut 0 bases from V and 9 bases from J; bases unmatched to any gene: 8. The germline V gene has CDR1 MNHNY and CDR2 SVGAGI (reference sequence). The CDR3 covers 15 residues. In DNA form, the CDR3 reads TGTGCCAGCAGTTACTCCCGGACTAGTCGTGGTGAGCAGTTCTTC. Encoded protein: CASSYSRTSRGEQFF.

The chain is built from TRBV7-6 and TRBJ1-3, with TRBD1 identical over 10 bases. Losses at the gene ends were 1 base for V and 1 base for J; bases not matched to a gene: 7. CDR1 and CDR2 (germline): SGHVS, FNYEAQ. CDR3 length equals 18 residues. The DNA of the CDR3 is TGTGCCAGCAGCTTAGGAACCCCGGGACAGGGGTCTGGAAACACCATATATTTT. Its translation: CASSLGTPGQGSGNTIYF.

This chain connects TRBV18 to TRBJ2-2; D gene ambiguous. Looked up from germline, CDR1 is KGHSH and CDR2 is LQKENI. The ends were cut back, 0 bases at V and 2 bases at J, with 7 bases in the middle. The length of the CDR3 is 15 residues. The CDR3, as DNA: TGTGCCAGCTCACCACCCCCTCGAAACACCGGGGAGCTGTTTTTT. It is translated as CASSPPPRNTGELFF.

In regard to this clone: It is unclear where the CDR3 begins or ends on the DNA, so no DNA is shown, and the CDR3 is as TCRdb lists it. The chain employs TRBV21-1 and TRBJ1-3; the table assigns TRBD1, which was not confirmed against the DNA. TRBV21-1 is tagged as a pseudogene. The CDR3 is 22 amino acids in total, end residues counted. This CDR3 is CASSKVASGTGRPDNVGNTIYF.

The chain employs TRBV21-1 and TRBJ2-1; no DNA check was done on the table's D call, TRBD2. TRBV21-1 is termed a pseudogene. The length of the CDR3 is 18 residues. The chain's CDR3 is CASSTPTSGGPSYNEQFF. The CDR3 DNA sequence: TGTGCCAGCAGCACCCCGACTAGCGGGGGACCCTCCTACAATGAGCAGTTCTTC.

The V gene is TRBV7-2, the J gene TRBJ1-4; tentatively, D is TRBD1 (6 bases). Germline lookup yields CDR1 SGHTA and CDR2 FQGNSA. Trimming took 5 bases from V and 5 from J, leaving 21 bases between them. CDR3 size: 17 residues. This CDR3 is CASSQQLGGLRNEKLFF. DNA of the CDR3: TGTGCCAGCAGCCAGCAGCTAGGGGGGCTTCGAAATGAAAAACTGTTTTTT.

The genes are TRBV5-4 and TRBJ2-7, with 13 bases that match TRBD2. The germline V gene encodes CDR1 SGHNT and CDR2 YYREEE (reference sequence). The CDR3 has 16 residues. V shed 0 bases and J 5 bases; nucleotides not matched to a gene: 5. The CDR3: CASSLELAGGLHEQYF. Here the CDR3 DNA reads TGTGCCAGCAGCTTGGAACTAGCGGGGGGGTTGCACGAGCAGTACTTC.

This clone was counted a single time. This chain uses TRBV29-1 with TRBJ1-1; D gene ambiguous. The CDR3 has 11 residues. Trimming removed 5 bases at V and 1 base at J, with 5 bases between. CDR1 is SQVTM and CDR2 is ANQGSEA in the germline V gene. For the CDR3, the DNA is TGCAGCGTTTGGGGGAACACTGAAGCTTTCTTT. It encodes CSVWGNTEAFF.

The gene calls are TRBV9 and TRBJ2-5, with 8 bases matching TRBD1. Looked up from germline, CDR1 is SGDLS and CDR2 is YYNGEE. Trimming at V came to 3 bases and at J to 3 bases, leaving 13 bases not matched to a gene. This CDR3 is built from 17 residues. Here the CDR3 reads CASSASFHEQGEETQYF. The CDR3 region has the DNA TGTGCCAGCAGCGCGTCTTTCCACGAACAGGGGGAAGAGACCCAGTACTTC.

The chain uses TRBV5-4 and TRBJ1-2, with D hard to call. The germline V gene encodes CDR1 SGHNT and CDR2 YYREEE (reference sequence). The CDR3 loop spans 12 amino acids. V lost 0 bases to trimming and J lost 8 bases, with 8 bases between them. CDR3 coding DNA: TGTGCCAGCAGCTTGGGGGAAGGGGGCTACACCTTC. Translated: CASSLGEGGYTF.

The chain has TRBV2 and TRBJ2-7; maybe TRBD1 (5 bases). The CDR3 totals 12 residues. The ends were cut back, 3 bases at V and 7 bases at J, with 10 bases in the middle. CDR1 is SNHLY and CDR2 is FYNNEI in the germline V gene. As DNA, the CDR3 is TGTGCCAGCAGTGAGGGTGCAGGGGAGCAGTACTTC. Residues: CASSEGAGEQYF.

This chain connects TRBV19 to TRBJ2-1; 12 nucleotides line up with TRBD2. Germline lookup yields CDR1 LNHDA and CDR2 SQIVND (reference sequence). V trimming: 4 bases; J trimming: 6 bases; junction bases outside the gene matches: 4. This CDR3 is built from 15 residues. CDR3 nucleotides: TGTGCCAGTAGTAGTCTGACTAGCGGGAGCAATGAGCAGTTCTTC. Encoded protein: CASSSLTSGSNEQFF.

This chain uses TRBV5-1 with TRBJ2-2; D remains ambiguous. The CDR3 is 11 amino acids. The germline V gene encodes CDR1 SGHRS and CDR2 YFSETQ. Between the trimmed V and J ends, which lost 2 bases and 7 bases, there was a span of 3 bases. The CDR3 nucleotides read TGCGCCAGCAGCTTTGGCGGGGAGCTGTTTTTT. Translating gives CASSFGGELFF.

The chain is built from TRBV4-2 and TRBJ1-5, with D possibly TRBD1 on 5 matching bases. V shed 4 bases and J shed 5 bases, with 9 bases lying between them. The CDR3 contains 13 residues. The germline V gene encodes CDR1 LGHNA and CDR2 YNFKEQ. The CDR3 protein is CASSRGGDQPQHF. DNA of the CDR3: TGTGCCAGCAGCCGGGGCGGTGATCAGCCCCAGCATTTT.

In its sample, this clone was seen once. The chain uses TRBV5-1 and TRBJ2-1; 12 bases fit TRBD1. The CDR3 is 15 residues long. CDR1 SGHRS and CDR2 YFSETQ come from the germline V gene. Trimming took 4 bases from V and 7 from J; bases not matched to a gene: 6. DNA for the CDR3: TGCGCCAGCAGCGCCGGGACAGGGGGCTTAAATGAGCAGTTCTTC. This translates into CASSAGTGGLNEQFF.

The V and J genes are TRBV7-2 and TRBJ1-3; D remains unclear. The CDR3 runs to 13 residues. CDR1 is SGHTA and CDR2 is FQGNSA in the germline V gene. V shed 2 bases and J shed 8 bases, with 10 bases lying between them. CDR3 coding DNA: TGTGCCAGCAGCTTATCGGCCGGAGACACCATATATTTT. Amino acid sequence: CASSLSAGDTIYF.

The chain carries TRBV10-1 and TRBJ2-7; weak D call: TRBD1 (5 bases). Per germline, CDR1 WNHNN and CDR2 SYGVQD (reference sequence). V shed 6 bases and J shed 4 bases, with 16 bases lying between them. The CDR3 is 14 amino acids. In DNA, the CDR3 is TGCGCCAGCAGCGGCCCAGGGAAGGGGTACGAGCAGTACTTC. Its protein product is CASSGPGKGYEQYF.

The chain couples TRBV4-1 to TRBJ1-2; 9 bases fit TRBD1. The CDR3 runs to 14 residues. Trimming removed 3 bases from V and 2 bases from J; junction bases left unmatched: 1. The V gene's germline CDR1 is MGHRA and CDR2 YSYEKL. CDR3 in DNA: TGCGCCAGCAGCCAGACAGGGGGGAACTATGGCTACACCTTC. This gives the protein CASSQTGGNYGYTF.

V usage is TRBV19 and J usage is TRBJ2-1, with TRBD2 matching 8 bases. Germline trimming cut 5 bases from V and 11 bases from J; bases unmatched to any gene: 17. Germline CDR1 LNHDA, CDR2 SQIVND (reference sequence). This CDR3 contains 16 residues. The CDR3 DNA reads as TGTGCCAGTAGTGGCAGCAGCGGGAGAGGTTTGAGGAAGCAGTTCTTC. This codes for CASSGSSGRGLRKQFF.

In this sample, this clone turned up a few times. This rearrangement joins TRBV7-6 to TRBJ2-1, with 7 bases fitting TRBD2. The CDR3 sequence is 12 residues long. Per the germline V gene, CDR1 is SGHVS and CDR2 is FNYEAQ. With V trimmed by 10 bases and J by 10 bases, 10 bases remained unmatched. The CDR3 DNA reads TGTGCCACCGGGAGGCTGGATGGGGAGCAGTTCTTC. The encoded protein is CATGRLDGEQFF.

The chain joins TRBV25-1 to TRBJ2-3, with a tentative D call TRBD1 (5 bases). The germline V gene encodes CDR1 MGHDK and CDR2 SYGVNS. Trimming left V 6 bases short and J 2 bases short, with 12 bases between. The CDR3 sequence is 14 residues long. The CDR3 DNA follows: TGTGCCAGCAGGAGCACAGGCTTCACAGATACGCAGTATTTT. It yields the protein CASRSTGFTDTQYF.

This clone was seen more than once but under ten times. The chain employs TRBV6-1 and TRBJ2-1; 8 positions match TRBD1. Losses at the gene ends were 4 bases for V and 10 bases for J; bases not matched to a gene: 12. The CDR3 sequence is 15 residues long. Per the germline V gene, CDR1 is MNHNS and CDR2 is SASEGT. CDR3 coding DNA: TGTGCCAGCAGTGTGGGACAGGCCCTAATCGGGGAGCAGTTCTTC. Translated: CASSVGQALIGEQFF.

The chain links TRBV10-1 to TRBJ1-2, with unresolved D. The CDR3 covers 15 residues. Germline values: CDR1 WNHNN, CDR2 SYGVQD (reference sequence). Deletions cut 10 bases from V and 5 bases from J, with 23 bases between. Here the CDR3 DNA reads TGCGCCAACAGAACTGAGAACCCCGAAGCTTATGGCTACACCTTC. Translation: CANRTENPEAYGYTF.

The genes are TRBV30 and TRBJ2-1; D gene ambiguous. The CDR3 is 12 residues long. Trimming removed 0 bases at V and 15 bases at J, with 15 bases between. Germline loops: CDR1 GTSNPN, CDR2 SVGIG (reference sequence). CDR3 sequence (DNA): TGTGCCTGGAGTGTAATAGGGCCGGGTGGGTTCTTC. Translated, it gives CAWSVIGPGGFF.

This clone was seen a single time. The chain employs TRBV12-5 and TRBJ1-2, with D possibly TRBD1 on 5 matching bases. Germline-derived CDR1 and CDR2 are LGHNT and FRNRAP. V lost 6 bases and J lost 4, with 21 bases in between. The CDR3 has 16 residues. CDR3: CASGKSSGPSSYGYTF. The CDR3 DNA is TGTGCTAGTGGAAAGTCGTCGGGGCCCAGCAGCTATGGCTACACCTTC.

This clone came up a few times. The CDR3 sequence is CASRNRGLGNQPQHF. In nucleotides, the CDR3 is TGTGCCAGTAGGAACAGGGGGCTAGGCAATCAGCCCCAGCATTTT. J is TRBJ1-5 and V is TRBV19; TRBD1 aligns across 9 bases. The V gene's germline CDR1 is LNHDA and CDR2 SQIVND (reference sequence). This CDR3 has 15 residues. The ends lost 6 bases at V and 2 bases at J; junction bases unmatched: 5.

The chain's CDR3 is CASSSTAMNTEAFF. In nucleotides, the CDR3 is TGCGCCAGCAGCTCCACAGCGATGAACACTGAAGCTTTCTTT. The chain uses TRBV5-1 and TRBJ1-1; D remains unclear. CDR3 length equals 14 residues. The V end was cut by 3 bases, the J end by 0 bases, with 9 bases between. Germline CDR1 SGHRS, CDR2 YFSETQ.

The genes are TRBV11-2 and TRBJ2-3; D gene ambiguous. Germline CDR1 and CDR2: SGHAT and FQNNGV. The CDR3 has 13 residues. V was pared by 0 bases and J by 6 bases, with 7 bases between. CDR3 in DNA: TGTGCCAGCAGCTTAGATATTGGCGATACGCAGTATTTT. It codes for CASSLDIGDTQYF.

The chain has TRBV6-6 and TRBJ2-7; 8 bases fit TRBD2. Germline assignment: CDR1 MNHNY and CDR2 SVGAGI (reference sequence). V shed 7 bases, J shed 1 base, and the junction held 9 bases outside the gene matches. The CDR3 sequence is 15 residues long. The CDR3 reads CASTHLRGGSYEQYF. The CDR3 nucleotides read TGTGCCAGCACCCACCTCCGGGGGGGATCCTACGAGCAGTACTTC.